These 30 T cell receptor beta chains share one sample of origin, sequenced in a study of blood T cell repertoires in COVID-19. The method was immunoSEQ multiplex PCR; TCRdb's version includes in-frame clones alone and lacks a portion of them. The sample carries 150,000 to 200,000 clones, under 80% recorded once. What was sequenced was PBMCs or T cells enriched from blood (not recorded which). These receptors all stem from a woman between 45 and 65 years old with acute COVID-19.

This chain links TRBV19 with TRBJ1-2; 9 positions match TRBD1. The CDR3 consists of 12 residues. Germline loops: CDR1 LNHDA, CDR2 SQIVND (reference sequence). J was trimmed by 6 bases and V by 4 bases; bases with no gene match: 0. CDR3 bases: TGTGCCAGTAGTAGGACAGGGGATGGCTACACCTTC. Translating it yields CASSRTGDGYTF.

The V and J genes are TRBV6-6 and TRBJ1-6; no definite D call. Germline V lookup: CDR1 MNHNY, CDR2 SVGAGI (reference sequence). V gave up 4 bases and J gave up 0 bases, with 7 bases separating them. The CDR3 runs 15 residues. The DNA of the CDR3 is TGTGCCAGCAGTTCACTGAGCTCCTATAATTCACCCCTCCACTTT. Its protein product is CASSSLSSYNSPLHF.

This chain uses TRBV28 with TRBJ1-1, with a weak D call TRBD1 (6 bases). The CDR3 consists of 15 residues. The V gene's germline CDR1 is MDHEN and CDR2 SYDVKM. V gave up 2 bases and J gave up 1 base, with 11 bases separating them. CDR3 sequence: CASSLVGRGNTEAFF. Here the CDR3 DNA reads TGTGCCAGCAGTTTAGTGGGCAGGGGGAACACTGAAGCTTTCTTT.

V and J are TRBV10-3 and TRBJ2-5; 7 bases are shared with TRBD2. V shed 11 bases and J 1 base; nucleotides not matched to a gene: 13. CDR3 length equals 15 residues. Germline loops: CDR1 ENHRY, CDR2 SYGVKD. CDR3 sequence (DNA): TGTGCCGCCCGGTCCGGAGCGGGGTCCCAAGAGACCCAGTACTTC. It yields the protein CAARSGAGSQETQYF.

The chain has TRBV27 and TRBJ1-5; TRBD1 aligns across 8 bases. This CDR3 region has 16 residues. V gave up 10 bases and J gave up 7 bases; unmatched junction bases: 18. From germline, CDR1 is MNHEY and CDR2 SMNVEV (reference sequence). CDR3 in DNA: TGTGCCACTAGCGGGGTTCGCAGGGGGCTAGGGCAGCCCCAGCATTTT. Translation: CATSGVRRGLGQPQHF.

This chain connects TRBV28 to TRBJ1-2; D is unclear. CDR1 MDHEN and CDR2 SYDVKM come from the germline V gene. The CDR3 is made up of 14 amino acids. V lost 5 bases to trimming and J lost 3 bases, with 13 bases between them. DNA of the CDR3: TGTGCCAGCAGTATCCTATCGGCGGACTATGGCTACACCTTC. Protein sequence: CASSILSADYGYTF.

The table lists this clone with a few counts. This chain connects TRBV11-3 to TRBJ2-1; 8 bases agree with TRBD1. With V trimmed by 5 bases and J by 7 bases, 10 bases remained unmatched. The CDR3 sequence is 15 residues long. Germline lookup yields CDR1 SGHNT and CDR2 YENEEA. CDR3 sequence: CASSRLSDRENEQFF. The CDR3 nucleotides are TGTGCCAGCAGCCGACTGTCGGACAGGGAAAATGAGCAGTTCTTC.

The V and J genes are TRBV10-1 and TRBJ2-2; no clear D gene. V was clipped by 6 bases and J by 3 bases, with 8 bases between them. The CDR3 is made up of 13 amino acids. Looked up from germline, CDR1 is WNHNN and CDR2 is SYGVQD (reference sequence). CDR3 in amino acids: CASRAGYTGELFF. For the CDR3, the DNA is TGCGCCAGCAGGGCAGGATACACCGGGGAGCTGTTTTTT.

The chain recombines TRBV19 with TRBJ2-5, with D perhaps matching TRBD2 (5 bases). There are 15 residues in the CDR3. The V gene's germline CDR1 is LNHDA and CDR2 SQIVND (reference sequence). V was trimmed by 3 bases and J by 2 bases, leaving 13 bases between them. In DNA form, the CDR3 reads TGTGCCAGTAGTATCGATGCACGGGAACAAGAGACCCAGTACTTC. Its protein product is CASSIDAREQETQYF.

As regards this clone: This sample also contains other DNA sequences that code for the same CDR3. V is TRBV6-4 and J is TRBJ1-5; 11 nucleotides line up with TRBD1. V lost 4 bases and J lost 7; bases outside the gene matches: 6. The CDR3 contains 15 residues. CDR1 and CDR2 (germline): MRHNA, SNTAGT. The CDR3 nucleotides read TGTGCCAGCAGTGCCGGGACAGGGGGTGGGCAGCCCCAGCATTTT. Its translation is CASSAGTGGGQPQHF.

The gene calls are TRBV27 and TRBJ1-5; 12 positions match TRBD1. Germline-derived CDR1 and CDR2 are MNHEY and SMNVEV (reference sequence). This CDR3 is 18 amino acids long. J gave up 0 bases and V 5 bases, and 8 bases lay outside the gene matches. The chain's CDR3 is CASSPGTGGGYSNQPQHF. CDR3 bases: TGTGCCAGCAGTCCGGGGACAGGGGGCGGGTATAGCAATCAGCCCCAGCATTTT.

This clone has a single count. The rearrangement links TRBV28 to TRBJ2-2; D may be TRBD2 (6 bases). This CDR3 has 15 amino acids. With 4 bases removed from V and 2 bases from J, the gap between germline ends came to 11 bases. CDR1 and CDR2 (germline): MDHEN, SYDVKM. The CDR3 reads CASSSTGTNTGELFF. The DNA of the CDR3 is TGTGCCAGCAGTTCCACGGGGACTAACACCGGGGAGCTGTTTTTT.

The rearrangement uses TRBV5-1 and TRBJ2-3, with D tentatively TRBD1 (5 bases). This CDR3 region has 14 residues. CDR1 is SGHRS, CDR2 YFSETQ, per germline. Trimming cost V 0 bases and J 3 bases, with 8 bases left between them. The CDR3 reads CASSLARVTDTQYF. The CDR3 DNA follows: TGCGCCAGCAGCTTGGCCAGGGTAACAGATACGCAGTATTTT.

The gene calls are TRBV5-5 and TRBJ1-4, with 7 bases fitting TRBD1. J lost 4 bases, V lost 3 bases, and 6 bases had no gene match. CDR1 is SGHKS, CDR2 YYEKEE, per germline (reference sequence). This CDR3 is built from 15 residues. The CDR3 coding sequence is TGTGCCAGCAGCTCAGGGACAGTCGATAATGAAAAACTGTTTTTT. It is translated as CASSSGTVDNEKLFF.

The chain employs TRBV5-1 and TRBJ1-6; TRBD1 matches 8 bases. Germline CDR1 is SGHRS and CDR2 is YFSETQ. The length of the CDR3 is 15 residues. The junction had 5 bases not matched to a gene; V was cut back by 4 bases and J by 5 bases. The CDR3 loop reads CASSRQDRDNSPLHF. The CDR3 bases are TGCGCCAGCAGCCGCCAGGACAGGGATAATTCACCCCTCCACTTT.

This clone was recorded only once. The chain combines TRBV2 with TRBJ1-5; no definite D call. Germline assignment: CDR1 SNHLY and CDR2 FYNNEI. CDR3 length: 16 amino acids. Trimming stripped 2 bases from V and 0 bases from J, with 11 bases between. The CDR3 spells CASSESRMGSNQPQHF. The CDR3 DNA reads as TGTGCCAGCAGTGAAAGCAGGATGGGTAGCAATCAGCCCCAGCATTTT.

V usage is TRBV7-3 and J usage is TRBJ2-2; no firm D call. Germline-derived CDR1 and CDR2 are SGHTA and FQGTGA. Trimming took 3 bases from V and 2 from J, leaving 4 bases between them. This CDR3 is 13 amino acids long. The CDR3 sequence is CASSFSNTGELFF. CDR3 sequence (DNA): TGTGCCAGCAGCTTTAGTAACACCGGGGAGCTGTTTTTT.

Of note for this clone: This CDR3 is also generated by other DNA sequences in the sample. The V and J genes are TRBV5-1 and TRBJ2-3, with D possibly TRBD1 on 6 matching bases. CDR1 is SGHRS and CDR2 is YFSETQ in the germline V gene. Between the trimmed V and J ends, which lost 0 bases and 1 base, there was a span of 9 bases. The CDR3 is made up of 15 amino acids. DNA for the CDR3: TGCGCCAGCAGCTTGGAACAGGGTGGCACAGATACGCAGTATTTT. It yields the protein CASSLEQGGTDTQYF.

The CDR3 nucleotides are TGTGCCAGCAGTGCAGACCCGACAGGGGGTGGCTACACCTTC. Amino acids: CASSADPTGGGYTF. The rearrangement links TRBV6-4 to TRBJ1-2; 9 nucleotides align to TRBD1. V trimming: 4 bases; J trimming: 7 bases; junction bases outside the gene matches: 7. Germline V CDR1 and CDR2: MRHNA, SNTAGT. CDR3 length equals 14 residues.

The chain uses TRBV7-8 and TRBJ2-5; 7 nucleotides agree with TRBD1. This CDR3 is built from 14 residues. V was clipped by 10 bases and J by 1 base; unmatched bases: 9. The germline gives CDR1 SGHVS, CDR2 FQNEAQ. The CDR3, as DNA: TGTGCCACTATGCTTGACAGGGCCCAAGAGACCCAGTACTTC. It yields the protein CATMLDRAQETQYF.

This rearrangement joins TRBV3-1 (or the pseudogene TRBV3-2) to TRBJ2-5, with D perhaps TRBD1 (5 bases). This CDR3 has 15 residues. V gave up 0 bases and J gave up 7 bases, with 15 bases separating them. Looked up from germline, CDR1 is LGHDT and CDR2 is YNNKEL (reference sequence). The CDR3 loop reads CASSQDVRGFGTQYF. DNA of the CDR3: TGTGCCAGCAGCCAAGACGTTAGGGGCTTCGGGACCCAGTACTTC.

This clone was picked up one time. V is TRBV7-9 and J is TRBJ1-2; D is ambiguous. CDR3 length: 14 residues. V was cut by 5 bases and J by 6 bases, with 16 bases left in between. Looked up from germline, CDR1 is SEHNR and CDR2 is FQNEAQ (reference sequence). The CDR3 reads CASSQWEALDGYTF. As DNA, the CDR3 is TGTGCCAGCAGCCAATGGGAGGCACTAGATGGCTACACCTTC. Full variable domain (remainder filled in from reference TRBV7-9 and TRBJ1-2): DTGVSQNPRHKITKRGQNVTFRCDPISEHNRLYWYRQTLGQGPEFLTYFQNEAQLEKSRLLSDRFSAERPKGSFSTLEIQRTEQGDSAMYLCASSQWEALDGYTFGSGTRLTVV.

This sequence joins TRBV13 and TRBJ1-1, with TRBD1 identical over 7 bases. The J segment lost 6 bases and the V segment lost 9 bases, leaving 7 bases of the junction unmatched. CDR1 and CDR2 (germline): PRHDT, FYEKMQ (reference sequence). This CDR3 region has 12 residues. CDR3 sequence: CASVAGQAEAFF. In nucleotides, the CDR3 is TGTGCCAGTGTGGCCGGACAGGCTGAAGCTTTCTTT.

The chain combines TRBV28 with TRBJ2-3; 8 positions match TRBD2. The CDR3 length is 15 residues. The ends lost 6 bases at V and 0 bases at J; junction bases unmatched: 5. Looked up from germline, CDR1 is MDHEN and CDR2 is SYDVKM. The CDR3 region is CASRASGGSTDTQYF. For the CDR3, the DNA is TGTGCCAGCAGAGCATCGGGGGGGAGCACAGATACGCAGTATTTT.

The rearrangement uses TRBV28 and TRBJ1-3; D unresolved. V lost 0 bases to trimming and J lost 3 bases, with 9 bases between them. CDR1 and CDR2 (germline): MDHEN, SYDVKM. The CDR3 consists of 15 residues. The CDR3 DNA follows: TGTGCCAGCAGTTTATGGGGGAGAAATGGAAACACCATATATTTT. Its translation: CASSLWGRNGNTIYF.

V and J are TRBV10-3 and TRBJ1-4; D remains ambiguous. Germline assignment: CDR1 ENHRY and CDR2 SYGVKD. The CDR3 length is 14 residues. Trimming removed 2 bases from V and 8 bases from J, with 12 bases in between. The CDR3 region has the DNA TGTGCCATCAGTGAGGCGGGAATGGACGAAAAACTGTTTTTT. Residues: CAISEAGMDEKLFF.

This clone appeared a few times. The J gene is TRBJ1-2, the V gene TRBV10-2, with a possible D match to TRBD1 (5 bases). The CDR3 length is 14 residues. Trimming took 0 bases from V and 5 from J, leaving 10 bases between them. CDR1 and CDR2 from the germline V gene are WSHSY and SAAADI. Here the CDR3 reads CASSESVRTYGYTF. The CDR3 DNA sequence: TGCGCCAGCAGTGAGTCAGTCCGGACATATGGCTACACCTTC.

This clone was observed a few times. This sequence joins TRBV2 and TRBJ1-3; no reliable D call. The CDR3 sequence is 12 residues long. V shed 0 bases and J shed 8 bases, with 5 bases lying between them. Looked up from germline, CDR1 is SNHLY and CDR2 is FYNNEI. The CDR3 is CASSEAQDTIYF. Here the CDR3 DNA reads TGTGCCAGCAGTGAAGCGCAGGACACCATATATTTT.

This chain joins TRBV28 and TRBJ2-5; D not certain. Germline CDR1 and CDR2: MDHEN and SYDVKM. This CDR3 is built from 12 residues. Trimming cost V 6 bases and J 5 bases, with 10 bases left between them. DNA for the CDR3: TGTGCCAGCAGCCCCGAGGTGGAGACCCAGTACTTC. Protein: CASSPEVETQYF.

The V gene is TRBV4-1, the J gene TRBJ2-2; 8 bases are a match to TRBD2. Trimming cost V 0 bases and J 5 bases; bases outside gene matches: 8. Germline CDR1 reads MGHRA; CDR2 reads YSYEKL. The CDR3 has 17 residues. CDR3 protein: CASSQDGTRGRTGELFF. CDR3 in DNA: TGCGCCAGCAGCCAAGATGGGACTAGGGGTAGGACCGGGGAGCTGTTTTTT.